What follows are 15 T cell receptor beta chains derived from one specimen sequenced in a study of shared clonotypes between healthy human individuals. Libraries were prepared by immunoSEQ multiplex PCR; TCRdb keeps only in-frame clonotypes and omits some of them. The sample comprises 2 million to 3 million clones, roughly 93% of which are singletons, and about 0.38% rests with the top ten. Material: naive CD4+ T cells from PBMCs. This sample's subset: CD45RA+ positively selected. These receptor sequences come from a man aged 18 to 29 in good health. Some clones in this sample may be carry-over from other donors' samples.

The chain employs TRBV5-1 and TRBJ2-7, with 10 positions matching TRBD1. The germline V gene has CDR1 SGHRS and CDR2 YFSETQ. Trimming cost V 4 bases and J 4 bases; bases outside gene matches: 8. The CDR3 totals 15 residues. CDR3 in DNA: TGCGCCAGCAGCCGCGCGACAGGGGGCAGGTACGAGCAGTACTTC. Translation gives CASSRATGGRYEQYF.

This chain links TRBV11-2 with TRBJ2-7, with no clear D. Trimming took 5 bases from V and 3 from J, leaving 5 bases between them. The CDR3 covers 11 residues. The germline V gene encodes CDR1 SGHAT and CDR2 FQNNGV. The CDR3 nucleotides are TGTGCCAGCAGCCACTACTACGAGCAGTACTTC. This gives the protein CASSHYYEQYF.

The chain is built from TRBV28 and TRBJ2-1; weak D call: TRBD1 (5 bases). The CDR3 length is 17 residues. V dropped 5 bases and J dropped 1 base, with 18 bases sitting between them. Per germline, CDR1 MDHEN and CDR2 SYDVKM. Written as DNA, the CDR3 is TGTGCCAGCAGTACTCAGGTTGGACAAAGATCCTACAATGAGCAGTTCTTC. Its translation: CASSTQVGQRSYNEQFF.

This chain joins TRBV19 and TRBJ2-5, with D unresolved. The CDR3 consists of 14 residues. Germline CDR1 and CDR2: LNHDA and SQIVND (reference sequence). Trimming left V 3 bases short and J 4 bases short, with 12 bases between. CDR3 in DNA: TGTGCCAGTAGTATGGGCAGCTTAGGAGAGACCCAGTACTTC. Its translation: CASSMGSLGETQYF.

The chain has TRBV25-1 and TRBJ2-2; D is possibly TRBD1 (7 bases). The V gene's germline CDR1 is MGHDK and CDR2 SYGVNS. The V end was cut by 1 base, the J end by 1 base, with 13 bases between. The CDR3 covers 17 residues. The CDR3 coding sequence is TGTGCCAGCAGTGAATCGGCGGGACAGAGGAACACCGGGGAGCTGTTTTTT. Protein: CASSESAGQRNTGELFF.

Note on this clone: Other DNA sequences of this sample code for an identical CDR3. The chain is built from TRBV5-1 and TRBJ2-2, with D hard to call. V lost 3 bases to trimming and J lost 4 bases, with 7 bases between them. The CDR3 is 13 amino acids. The germline gives CDR1 SGHRS, CDR2 YFSETQ. CDR3 residues: CASSSDVTGELFF. Written as DNA, the CDR3 is TGCGCCAGCAGCTCGGACGTCACCGGGGAGCTGTTTTTT.

J is TRBJ1-5 and V is TRBV25-1; D is perhaps TRBD1 (6 bases). Germline CDR1 MGHDK, CDR2 SYGVNS. Trimming took 1 base from V and 1 from J, leaving 8 bases between them. The CDR3 totals 15 residues. As DNA, the CDR3 is TGTGCCAGCAGTGAATCCAGGGGCAGCAATCAGCCCCAGCATTTT. This gives the protein CASSESRGSNQPQHF.

This rearrangement joins TRBV6-5 to TRBJ2-3, with a tentative D call TRBD2 (6 bases). The CDR3 runs to 12 residues. Looked up from germline, CDR1 is MNHEY and CDR2 is SVGAGI. Trimming pared 8 bases from V and 4 bases from J, leaving 10 bases between. CDR3 DNA: TGTGCCAGCCGGGCTAGCGCAGATACGCAGTATTTT. Protein sequence: CASRASADTQYF.

The chain combines TRBV6-1 with TRBJ1-4; no clear D. Germline CDR1 is MNHNS and CDR2 is SASEGT. There are 11 residues in the CDR3. Trimming took off 4 bases at V and 7 bases at J, with 4 bases between the two ends. The CDR3 DNA follows: TGTGCCAGCAGTGGGTTTGAAAAACTGTTTTTT. Translation gives CASSGFEKLFF.

V and J are TRBV10-2 and TRBJ2-6, with TRBD1 matching over 7 bases. The germline V gene encodes CDR1 WSHSY and CDR2 SAAADI. V shed 2 bases, J shed 2 bases, and the junction held 6 bases outside the gene matches. The CDR3 runs 17 residues. For the CDR3, the DNA is TGCGCCAGCAGTGAGAGGGACAGCCAACCTGGGGCCAACGTCCTGACTTTC. It codes for CASSERDSQPGANVLTF.

Points on this clone: Within the sample, other DNA sequences also encode this same CDR3. The chain joins TRBV5-1 to TRBJ2-7; 8 nucleotides match TRBD1. Germline loops: CDR1 SGHRS, CDR2 YFSETQ. The V gene end was trimmed by 0 bases and the J gene end by 1 base; junction bases not matched to a gene: 3. The CDR3 length is 15 residues. The CDR3, as DNA: TGCGCCAGCAGCTTGGTACAGGGGGGATCCTACGAGCAGTACTTC. Residues: CASSLVQGGSYEQYF.

The chain recombines TRBV4-3 with TRBJ2-3; possibly TRBD2 for D (6 bases). The CDR3 totals 18 residues. With 0 bases removed from V and 0 bases from J, the gap between germline ends came to 16 bases. Germline CDR1 and CDR2: LGHNA and YSLEER. The CDR3 sequence is CASSQDLGDWTSTDTQYF. The DNA for the CDR3 is TGCGCCAGCAGCCAAGATCTGGGGGACTGGACTAGCACAGATACGCAGTATTTT.

Worth noting for this clone: Other DNA variants within this sample encode the same CDR3. This chain uses TRBV19 with TRBJ2-7; D may be TRBD2 (6 bases). Looked up from germline, CDR1 is LNHDA and CDR2 is SQIVND (reference sequence). The CDR3 has 14 amino acids. Trimming shortened V by 5 bases and J by 3 bases, and 14 bases separated the two germline ends. CDR3 in DNA: TGTGCCAGTAGTCGGGCGGGGAAGGACTACGAGCAGTACTTC. Protein: CASSRAGKDYEQYF.

This clone was observed a handful of times. In the same sample, other DNA sequences code for this CDR3. V gene TRBV11-2 combines with J gene TRBJ1-1, with no clear D. CDR3 length equals 13 residues. Germline CDR1 reads SGHAT; CDR2 reads FQNNGV. Trimming took 2 bases from V and 0 from J, leaving 4 bases between them. CDR3 sequence: CASSLRMNTEAFF. CDR3 sequence (DNA): TGTGCCAGCAGCTTAAGGATGAACACTGAAGCTTTCTTT.

The V gene is TRBV2, the J gene TRBJ1-3; D not resolved. The CDR3 covers 16 residues. Trimming pared 4 bases from V and 0 bases from J, leaving 13 bases between. Germline lookup yields CDR1 SNHLY and CDR2 FYNNEI. The DNA of the CDR3 is TGTGCCAGCAGTGTAGGTAGGAAACTCTCTGGAAACACCATATATTTT. It translates to CASSVGRKLSGNTIYF.